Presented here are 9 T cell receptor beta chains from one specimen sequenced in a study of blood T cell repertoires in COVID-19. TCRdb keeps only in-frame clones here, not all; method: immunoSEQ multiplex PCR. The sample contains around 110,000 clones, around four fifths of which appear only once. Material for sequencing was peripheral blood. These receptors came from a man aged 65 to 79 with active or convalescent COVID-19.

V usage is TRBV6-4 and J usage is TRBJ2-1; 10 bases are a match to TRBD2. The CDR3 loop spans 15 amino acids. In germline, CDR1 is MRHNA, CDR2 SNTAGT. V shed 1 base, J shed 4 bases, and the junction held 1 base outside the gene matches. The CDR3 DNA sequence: TGTGCCAGCAGTGACTTAGCGGGAGGTTACAATGAGCAGTTCTTC. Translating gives CASSDLAGGYNEQFF.

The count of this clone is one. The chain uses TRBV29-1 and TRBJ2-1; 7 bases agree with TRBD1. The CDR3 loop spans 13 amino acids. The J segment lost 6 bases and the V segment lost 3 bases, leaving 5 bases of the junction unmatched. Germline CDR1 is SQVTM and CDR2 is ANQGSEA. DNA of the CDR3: TGCAGCGTTGAGAAGGGGGCCCCCAATGAGCAGTTCTTC. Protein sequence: CSVEKGAPNEQFF.

The DNA for the CDR3 is TGTGCCAGCAGAACGGGGAACGGCAATGAGCAGTTCTTC. This translates into CASRTGNGNEQFF. The rearrangement links TRBV7-2 to TRBJ2-1, with a possible D match to TRBD2 (5 bases). This CDR3 has 13 residues. Trimming stripped 6 bases from V and 6 bases from J, with 12 bases between. Germline values: CDR1 SGHTA, CDR2 FQGNSA.

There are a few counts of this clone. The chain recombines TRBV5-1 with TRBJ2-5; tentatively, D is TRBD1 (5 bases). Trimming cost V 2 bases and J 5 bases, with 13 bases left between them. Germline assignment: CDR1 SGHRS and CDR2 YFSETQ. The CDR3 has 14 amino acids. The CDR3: CASSLGREMETQYF. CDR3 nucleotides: TGCGCCAGCAGCTTAGGCAGGGAAATGGAGACCCAGTACTTC.

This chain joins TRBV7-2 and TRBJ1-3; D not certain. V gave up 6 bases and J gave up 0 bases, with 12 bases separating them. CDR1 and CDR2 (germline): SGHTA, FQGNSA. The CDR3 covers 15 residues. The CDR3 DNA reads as TGTGCCAGCAGGGGCGGTGGAGGCTCTGGAAACACCATATATTTT. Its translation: CASRGGGGSGNTIYF.

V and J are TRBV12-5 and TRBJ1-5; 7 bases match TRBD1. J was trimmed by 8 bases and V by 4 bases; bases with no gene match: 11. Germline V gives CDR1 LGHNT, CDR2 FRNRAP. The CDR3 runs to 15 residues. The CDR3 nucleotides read TGTGCTAGTGGTTCATTCGGACAGGTAGGAAAGCCCCAGCATTTT. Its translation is CASGSFGQVGKPQHF.

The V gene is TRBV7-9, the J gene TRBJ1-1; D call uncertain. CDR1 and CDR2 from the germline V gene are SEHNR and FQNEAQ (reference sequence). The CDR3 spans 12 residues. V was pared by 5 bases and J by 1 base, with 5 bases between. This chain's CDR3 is CASSRQNTEAFF. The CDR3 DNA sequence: TGTGCCAGCAGCAGACAGAACACTGAAGCTTTCTTT.

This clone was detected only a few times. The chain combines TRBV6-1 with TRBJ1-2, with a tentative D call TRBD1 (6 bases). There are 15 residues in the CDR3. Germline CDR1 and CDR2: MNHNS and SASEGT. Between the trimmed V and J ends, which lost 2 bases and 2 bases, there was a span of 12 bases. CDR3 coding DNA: TGTGCCAGCAGTGAATTAATAGGGGGAAACTATGGCTACACCTTC. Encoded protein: CASSELIGGNYGYTF.

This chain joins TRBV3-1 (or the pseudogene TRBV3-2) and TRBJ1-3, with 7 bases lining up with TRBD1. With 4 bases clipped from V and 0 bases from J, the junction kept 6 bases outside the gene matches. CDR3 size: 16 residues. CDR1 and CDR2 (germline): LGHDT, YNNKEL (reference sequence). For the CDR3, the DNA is TGTGCCAGCAGCCTAACCCGACAGGGCTCTGGAAACACCATATATTTT. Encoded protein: CASSLTRQGSGNTIYF.